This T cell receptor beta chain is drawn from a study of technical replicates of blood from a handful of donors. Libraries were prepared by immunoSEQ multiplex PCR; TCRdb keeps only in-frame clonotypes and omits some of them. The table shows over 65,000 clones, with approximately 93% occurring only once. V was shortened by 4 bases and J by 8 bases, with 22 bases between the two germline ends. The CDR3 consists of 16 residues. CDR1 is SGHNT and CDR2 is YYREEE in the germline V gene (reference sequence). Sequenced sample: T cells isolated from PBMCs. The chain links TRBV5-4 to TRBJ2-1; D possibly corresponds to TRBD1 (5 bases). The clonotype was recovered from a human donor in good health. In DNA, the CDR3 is TGTGCCAGCAGCCCATCAACGAGTCTCCAAGGGGATGAGCAGTTCTTC. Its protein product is CASSPSTSLQGDEQFF.